The rows below give T cell receptor beta chains drawn from one sample of a study of cytomegalovirus exposure and HLA in healthy donors. Profiling relied on immunoSEQ multiplex PCR, and the TCRdb table lists in-frame clones only, not all of them. The top ten hold roughly 2% of the sample, which has roughly 200,000 clones, 70% to 80% seen once. The sample comprised PBMCs. The receptors here all came from a man aged 25-45 years in good health and CMV-seronegative. CDR3s include the opening cysteine and the closing phenylalanine or tryptophan. Fields, in order: D gene, V gene, clone size, CDR3 length, J gene, CDR3 DNA, CDR3 protein. A D gene is named only where the DNA matches it firmly. Clone sizes are given selectively: once, few, many, or a class where the clone is expanded.

d_gene: -
v_gene: TRBV5-4
abundance: -
len: 15
j_gene: TRBJ1-1
CDR3nt: TGTGCCAGCAGCTTTGGAGGGACGATGAACACTGAAGCTTTCTTT
CDR3aa: CASSFGGTMNTEAFF

d_gene: TRBD1
v_gene: TRBV28
abundance: -
len: 14
j_gene: TRBJ2-7
CDR3nt: TGTGCCATGGCGTTCCGGGACAGCCCCTACGAGCAGTACTTC
CDR3aa: CAMAFRDSPYEQYF

d_gene: TRBD1
v_gene: TRBV18
abundance: -
len: 15
j_gene: TRBJ2-5
CDR3nt: TGTGCCAGCTCAGTCGACAGGGTAGGACGCGAGACCCAGTACTTC
CDR3aa: CASSVDRVGRETQYF

d_gene: TRBD1
v_gene: TRBV6-5
abundance: -
len: 13
j_gene: TRBJ1-1
CDR3nt: TGTGCCAGCATACGAGGACAGGGCGGTGAAGCTTTCTTT
CDR3aa: CASIRGQGGEAFF

d_gene: TRBD2
v_gene: TRBV29-1
abundance: -
len: 13
j_gene: TRBJ2-1
CDR3nt: TGCAGTGGGACTAGCGGGAGGATCGATGAGCAGTTCTTC
CDR3aa: CSGTSGRIDEQFF

d_gene: TRBD2
v_gene: TRBV6-5
abundance: -
len: 15
j_gene: TRBJ2-1
CDR3nt: TGTGCCAGCAGTTACATAGCGGGAGAAAACAATGAGCAGTTCTTC
CDR3aa: CASSYIAGENNEQFF

d_gene: TRBD1
v_gene: TRBV7-3
abundance: -
len: 15
j_gene: TRBJ2-1
CDR3nt: TGTGCCAGCAGCTTAGAGTCCAGGGGGTACAATGAGCAGTTCTTC
CDR3aa: CASSLESRGYNEQFF

d_gene: -
v_gene: TRBV19
abundance: -
len: 13
j_gene: TRBJ2-7
CDR3nt: TGTGCCAGTAGGAAGGGACACGGCTACGAGCAGTACTTC
CDR3aa: CASRKGHGYEQYF

d_gene: TRBD1
v_gene: TRBV7-9
abundance: -
len: 14
j_gene: TRBJ2-7
CDR3nt: TGTGCCAGCAGCTTAGCACAGGGGCCTTACGAGCAGTACTTC
CDR3aa: CASSLAQGPYEQYF

d_gene: -
v_gene: TRBV30
abundance: -
len: 12
j_gene: TRBJ2-7
CDR3nt: TGTGCCTGGATGGGGCACTCCTACGAGCAGTACTTC
CDR3aa: CAWMGHSYEQYF

d_gene: -
v_gene: TRBV10-3
abundance: -
len: 14
j_gene: TRBJ2-2
CDR3nt: TGTGCCATCAGTGAGTCGGCGGAAAAGGGGGAGCTGGTTTTT
CDR3aa: CAISESAEKGELVF

d_gene: TRBD1
v_gene: TRBV7-3
abundance: -
len: 14
j_gene: TRBJ1-1
CDR3nt: TGTGCCAGCAGCTTGACAGGGGGGAACACTGAAGCTTTCTTT
CDR3aa: CASSLTGGNTEAFF

d_gene: TRBD2
v_gene: TRBV7-9
abundance: -
len: 16
j_gene: TRBJ2-2
CDR3nt: TGTGCCAGCAGCTCAGGACTAGCGGGTTACACCGGGGAGCTGTTTTTT
CDR3aa: CASSSGLAGYTGELFF

d_gene: -
v_gene: TRBV4-1
abundance: -
len: 12
j_gene: TRBJ2-3
CDR3nt: TGCGCCAGCAGCCAAGATGAGAATACGCAGTATTTT
CDR3aa: CASSQDENTQYF

d_gene: TRBD1
v_gene: TRBV10-2
abundance: once
len: 14
j_gene: TRBJ2-7
CDR3nt: TGCGCCAGCAGTGAGTCGGGACAGCGTAGCGAGCAGTACTTC
CDR3aa: CASSESGQRSEQYF

d_gene: -
v_gene: TRBV11-3
abundance: -
len: 13
j_gene: TRBJ1-1
CDR3nt: TGTGCCAGCAGCTTAGCCGGGTGGACTGAAGCTTTCTTT
CDR3aa: CASSLAGWTEAFF

d_gene: -
v_gene: TRBV21-1
abundance: -
len: 19
j_gene: TRBJ2-5
CDR3nt: TGTGCCAGCAGCAAAGGGGAGAGACTAGCGGGATGGAGGGAAGAGACCCAGTACTTC
CDR3aa: CASSKGERLAGWREETQYF

d_gene: -
v_gene: TRBV6-1
abundance: few
len: 13
j_gene: TRBJ1-2
CDR3nt: TGTGCCAGCAGTGAATCGGGGGACTATGGCTACACCTTC
CDR3aa: CASSESGDYGYTF

d_gene: -
v_gene: TRBV4-1
abundance: -
len: 14
j_gene: TRBJ1-1
CDR3nt: TGCGCCAGCAGCCAATTAAGGGGGAACACTGAAGCTTTCTTT
CDR3aa: CASSQLRGNTEAFF

d_gene: -
v_gene: TRBV27
abundance: -
len: 16
j_gene: TRBJ2-1
CDR3nt: TGTGCCAGCAGTTTAGAACGACTAGGTGCCTACAATGAGCAGTTCTTC
CDR3aa: CASSLERLGAYNEQFF

d_gene: -
v_gene: TRBV28
abundance: -
len: 14
j_gene: TRBJ2-7
CDR3nt: TGTGCCAGCAGTTTATGGCAGGCTACGAGCGAGCAGTACTTC
CDR3aa: CASSLWQATSEQYF

d_gene: TRBD1
v_gene: TRBV6-5
abundance: -
len: 15
j_gene: TRBJ1-1
CDR3nt: TGTGCCAGCAGTTACTCAGACAGGGGGGGTACTGAAGCTTTCTTT
CDR3aa: CASSYSDRGGTEAFF

d_gene: TRBD1
v_gene: TRBV6-5
abundance: -
len: 14
j_gene: TRBJ2-2
CDR3nt: TGTGCCAGCACCCGACAGGGACCAACCGGGGAGCTGTTTTTT
CDR3aa: CASTRQGPTGELFF

d_gene: -
v_gene: TRBV9
abundance: -
len: 15
j_gene: TRBJ2-3
CDR3nt: TGTGCCAGCAGTGAAGGGGCGCGGAGCACAGATACGCAGTATTTT
CDR3aa: CASSEGARSTDTQYF

d_gene: -
v_gene: TRBV28
abundance: -
len: 13
j_gene: TRBJ1-1
CDR3nt: TGTGCCAGCAGTACAGGTTTTTCAGCTGAAGCTTTCTTT
CDR3aa: CASSTGFSAEAFF

d_gene: TRBD1
v_gene: TRBV9
abundance: -
len: 14
j_gene: TRBJ1-2
CDR3nt: TGTGCCAGCAGCCTAAGCACGACAGGGATCGGCTACACCTTC
CDR3aa: CASSLSTTGIGYTF

d_gene: -
v_gene: TRBV7-3
abundance: medium-sized
len: 16
j_gene: TRBJ2-2
CDR3nt: TGTGCCAGCAGCTTAATTGGTAGCGGGAACACCGGGGAGCTGTTTTTT
CDR3aa: CASSLIGSGNTGELFF

d_gene: -
v_gene: TRBV27
abundance: -
len: 13
j_gene: TRBJ1-1
CDR3nt: TGTGCCAGCAGTTTTCCGGGGAACACTGAAGCTTTCTTT
CDR3aa: CASSFPGNTEAFF

d_gene: -
v_gene: TRBV10-3
abundance: -
len: 14
j_gene: TRBJ2-5
CDR3nt: TGTGCCATCAGTCGGGACCGCCCCGGGGGGACCCAGTACTTC
CDR3aa: CAISRDRPGGTQYF

d_gene: -
v_gene: TRBV27
abundance: -
len: 13
j_gene: TRBJ2-7
CDR3nt: TGTGCCAGCAGTTTTCAGGTGACCTACGAGCAGTACTTC
CDR3aa: CASSFQVTYEQYF

d_gene: -
v_gene: TRBV6-5
abundance: -
len: 12
j_gene: TRBJ2-3
CDR3nt: TGTGCCAGCAGACGGCGAGGCGATACGCAGTATTTT
CDR3aa: CASRRRGDTQYF

d_gene: TRBD1
v_gene: TRBV11-2
abundance: -
len: 16
j_gene: TRBJ2-1
CDR3nt: TGTGCCAGCAGCCCCGGACAGGGCCCTCAGCGGTCAAATCCGGTCTTC
CDR3aa: CASSPGQGPQRSNPVF

d_gene: TRBD1
v_gene: TRBV28
abundance: -
len: 15
j_gene: TRBJ1-1
CDR3nt: TGTGCCAGCAGTACTCCGGGACAGGGGAGGACTGAAGCTTTCTTT
CDR3aa: CASSTPGQGRTEAFF

d_gene: TRBD1
v_gene: TRBV28
abundance: -
len: 15
j_gene: TRBJ1-1
CDR3nt: TGTGCCAGCAGTTCCCCTGGGACAGTAAACACTGAAGCTTTCTTT
CDR3aa: CASSSPGTVNTEAFF

d_gene: -
v_gene: TRBV19
abundance: -
len: 13
j_gene: TRBJ2-7
CDR3nt: TGTGCCAGTAGTATAGAAGCGAAATACGAGCAGTACTTC
CDR3aa: CASSIEAKYEQYF

d_gene: -
v_gene: TRBV6-1
abundance: -
len: 13
j_gene: TRBJ1-1
CDR3nt: TGTGCCAGCAGTGTGTCCTTGAACACTGAAGCTTTCTTT
CDR3aa: CASSVSLNTEAFF

d_gene: -
v_gene: TRBV28
abundance: -
len: 11
j_gene: TRBJ1-1
CDR3nt: TGTGCCAGCGCGGGGAACACTGAAGCTTTCTTT
CDR3aa: CASAGNTEAFF

d_gene: -
v_gene: TRBV6-1
abundance: -
len: 13
j_gene: TRBJ1-2
CDR3nt: TGTGCCAGCAGTGATGGGCTCATATATGGCTACACCTTC
CDR3aa: CASSDGLIYGYTF

d_gene: TRBD1
v_gene: TRBV6-6
abundance: -
len: 13
j_gene: TRBJ1-5
CDR3nt: TGTGCCAGCACGGACAGGGGCAATCAGCCCCAGCATTTT
CDR3aa: CASTDRGNQPQHF

d_gene: TRBD2
v_gene: TRBV28
abundance: -
len: 14
j_gene: TRBJ2-7
CDR3nt: TGTGCCAGCAGGACTAGCGGGGGAGTATACGAGCAGTACTTC
CDR3aa: CASRTSGGVYEQYF

d_gene: -
v_gene: TRBV28
abundance: -
len: 15
j_gene: TRBJ1-4
CDR3nt: TGTGCCAGCAGCCGTACAGATGCAACTAATGAAAAACTGTTTTTT
CDR3aa: CASSRTDATNEKLFF

d_gene: -
v_gene: TRBV11-2
abundance: -
len: 12
j_gene: TRBJ2-2
CDR3nt: TGTGCCAGCAGCCCCTACCCGGGGGAGCTGTTTTTT
CDR3aa: CASSPYPGELFF

d_gene: -
v_gene: TRBV7-7
abundance: -
len: 13
j_gene: TRBJ2-7
CDR3nt: TGTGCTAGCAGCTTTGGGCCGTTATACGAGCAGTACTTC
CDR3aa: CASSFGPLYEQYF

d_gene: TRBD1
v_gene: TRBV6-5
abundance: -
len: 14
j_gene: TRBJ2-7
CDR3nt: TGTGCCAGCAGAAAGGACAGGGGGTTCTACGAGCAGTACTTC
CDR3aa: CASRKDRGFYEQYF

d_gene: TRBD1
v_gene: TRBV11-2
abundance: -
len: 14
j_gene: TRBJ1-2
CDR3nt: TGTGCCAGCAGCTTAATTCAGGGGGCTTATGGCTACACCTTC
CDR3aa: CASSLIQGAYGYTF

d_gene: TRBD1
v_gene: TRBV5-1
abundance: -
len: 12
j_gene: TRBJ2-7
CDR3nt: TGCGCCAGCAGCTCACAGGGGATTGAACAGTACTTC
CDR3aa: CASSSQGIEQYF

d_gene: -
v_gene: TRBV18
abundance: -
len: 13
j_gene: TRBJ1-1
CDR3nt: TGTGCCAGCTCACAGGGGCGCCAGACTGAAGCTTTCTTT
CDR3aa: CASSQGRQTEAFF

d_gene: -
v_gene: TRBV27
abundance: -
len: 13
j_gene: TRBJ1-1
CDR3nt: TGTGCCAGCAGTTTATTCCAGAACACTGAAGCTTTCTTT
CDR3aa: CASSLFQNTEAFF

d_gene: TRBD2
v_gene: TRBV6-5
abundance: -
len: 14
j_gene: TRBJ2-1
CDR3nt: TGTGCCAGCCGTAGGACTAGCGGGAGGAATGAGCAGTTCTTC
CDR3aa: CASRRTSGRNEQFF

d_gene: TRBD1
v_gene: TRBV15
abundance: -
len: 16
j_gene: TRBJ1-4
CDR3nt: TGTGCCACCAGCGGGACAGGGGGCCACACCGGGGAAAAACTGTTTTTT
CDR3aa: CATSGTGGHTGEKLFF

d_gene: -
v_gene: TRBV12-5
abundance: -
len: 12
j_gene: TRBJ2-1
CDR3nt: TGTGCTAGTGGTTTGGATTCGCGTCGGCAGTTCTTC
CDR3aa: CASGLDSRRQFF

d_gene: TRBD2
v_gene: TRBV6-6
abundance: -
len: 15
j_gene: TRBJ2-3
CDR3nt: TGTGCCAGCAGTTGGTTAGCGGGATCTACAGATACGCAGTATTTT
CDR3aa: CASSWLAGSTDTQYF

d_gene: -
v_gene: TRBV6-1
abundance: once
len: 16
j_gene: TRBJ2-3
CDR3nt: TGTGCCAGCAGTGAAGCGTGGAGAACTAGCACAGATACGCAGTATTTT
CDR3aa: CASSEAWRTSTDTQYF

d_gene: -
v_gene: TRBV11-1
abundance: once
len: 17
j_gene: TRBJ2-3
CDR3nt: TGTGCCAGCAGCTTAAGAACTAGGGGGAGTATCACAGATACGCAGTATTTT
CDR3aa: CASSLRTRGSITDTQYF

d_gene: -
v_gene: TRBV5-1
abundance: -
len: 15
j_gene: TRBJ2-4
CDR3nt: TGCGCCAGCAGCCCCGAGCAGGGATCCAAAAACATTCAGTACTTC
CDR3aa: CASSPEQGSKNIQYF

d_gene: -
v_gene: TRBV9
abundance: -
len: 17
j_gene: TRBJ2-1
CDR3nt: TGTGCCAGCAGCGTAGAACCAGCGGACAGCTCCTACAATGAGCAGTTCTTC
CDR3aa: CASSVEPADSSYNEQFF

d_gene: TRBD1
v_gene: TRBV6-1
abundance: -
len: 15
j_gene: TRBJ2-4
CDR3nt: TGTGCCAGCAACCGGGACAGGGGACCCAAAAACATTCAGTACTTC
CDR3aa: CASNRDRGPKNIQYF

d_gene: TRBD2
v_gene: TRBV5-6
abundance: -
len: 19
j_gene: TRBJ2-7
CDR3nt: TGTGCCAGCAGCTCGCCGGGCGGGAGAGCGTCAGAGTATTCCTACGAGCAGTACTTC
CDR3aa: CASSSPGGRASEYSYEQYF

d_gene: -
v_gene: TRBV4-1
abundance: -
len: 11
j_gene: TRBJ2-1
CDR3nt: TGCGCCAGCAGCCGGGGAGATGAGCAGTTCTTC
CDR3aa: CASSRGDEQFF

d_gene: TRBD2
v_gene: TRBV4-1
abundance: few
len: 17
j_gene: TRBJ2-7
CDR3nt: TGCGCCAGCAGCCAAGAAACGGGACTAGCGGGTTACTACGAGCAGTACTTC
CDR3aa: CASSQETGLAGYYEQYF